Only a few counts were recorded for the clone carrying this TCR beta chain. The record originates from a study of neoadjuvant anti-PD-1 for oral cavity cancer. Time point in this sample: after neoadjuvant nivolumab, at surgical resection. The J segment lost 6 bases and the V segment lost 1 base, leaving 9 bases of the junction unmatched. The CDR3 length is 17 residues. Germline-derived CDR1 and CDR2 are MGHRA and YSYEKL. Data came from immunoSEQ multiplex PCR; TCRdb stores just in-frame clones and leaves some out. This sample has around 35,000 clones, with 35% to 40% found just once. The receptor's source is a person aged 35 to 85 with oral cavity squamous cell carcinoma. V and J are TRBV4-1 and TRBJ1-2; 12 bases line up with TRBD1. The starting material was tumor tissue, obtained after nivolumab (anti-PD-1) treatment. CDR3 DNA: TGCGCCAGCAGCCAAGTATTATGGGACAGGGGGCGCGATGGCTACACCTTC. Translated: CASSQVLWDRGRDGYTF.